The sequence of this T cell receptor (beta chain) was determined in a study of T cells in Graves' hyperthyroidism and ophthalmopathy (dated by TCRdb to the late 2010s). Concerning the study at large: Peripheral blood samples were taken at the time of initial diagnosis, prior to any treatment. Prospective prediction of ophthalmopathy was tested in an independent validation cohort of approximately 18 hyperthyroidism patients and around 16 patients who later progressed to ophthalmopathy. To identify distinguishing TCR V-J signatures, a discovery cohort of around 100 patients was used, comprising under 45 with Graves' ophthalmopathy and approximately 57 with stable Graves' hyperthyroidism. According to the paper, TCR Vbeta CDR3 sequencing was carried out on 135 peripheral blood samples, which came from approximately 43 ophthalmopathy, 75 to 80 hyperthyroidism and roughly 17 progressor patients. For training and testing, the roughly 100 patients in the discovery cohort were randomly divided in a 7:3 ratio. After blood sampling, hyperthyroidism patients were treated with methimazole at a starting dose of 30 mg daily, and ophthalmopathy patients were treated with high-dose intravenous methylprednisolone. The study also compared thyroid tissue and blood T-cell repertoires from 6 or 7 Graves' hyperthyroidism patients.

Study-wide findings and limitations: Most expanded thyroid clonotypes (frequency above 0.001) were also detected in blood, suggesting blood repertoires may reflect thyroid immune responses. In validation, the model predicted progression to ophthalmopathy with approximately 71% sensitivity and 72.22% specificity, a median of 6.5 months before onset. A 13 V-J signature model separated ophthalmopathy from stable hyperthyroidism, with roughly 88% sensitivity and 81.08% specificity in cross-validation and 80%/75% in testing. No statistical method was used to set the sample size in advance, and investigators knew the group allocation.

Trimming removed 4 bases from V and 0 bases from J; the gene matches leave 9 bases unexplained. The CDR3, from cysteine to phenylalanine, totals 17 residues. Only CDR3 DNA is held: 51 bases, read in frame from base 1. From a lookup of the germline V gene, CDR1 and CDR2 are SGHRS and YFSETQ. This clonotype was seen repeatedly, ten times or more. The clone's antigen remains unknown. Within one base of it there is no much larger clone, and no base qualities were kept. The TCR beta CDR3 regions were amplified from RNA transcripts. For the first round of RT-PCR on the TCR CDR3, the HTBI primer set was used together with the Qiagen OneStep RT-PCR kit. Libraries were constructed in a second round of multiplex PCR, after which size selection and purification were performed. The libraries were sequenced on an Illumina HiSeq2000 using paired-end 100 bp reads. For the original study's pipeline: SOAPnuke was used to process the raw data, throwing out any read that contained adapters or uncalled bases, had a mean Phred below 15, or lacked an exact constant-primer or identifier match. COPE v1.2.5 was used to merge high-quality paired reads, and clonotypes were defined as unique nucleotide sequences. MiTCR v1.1 was used to align clonotypes to the IMGT TRBV, TRBD and TRBJ reference segments. The analysis included only V-J combinations with a frequency above 0.0001, which together covered around 99% of the repertoires. The TCS score was defined as F50 (clonal expansion) divided by E x V (chaos), with BLOSUM62-based TCRdist calculated between CDR3 peptides within each V-J. Welch's t-statistics and random forest reduced 500 to 650 V-J features to 10 to 15, which were used in a naive Bayes classifier (R e1071). The Morisita-Horn index was used to measure how similar the thyroid and blood repertoires were. TCRdb reran the public reads through fastp at Q25 and MiXCR, keeping productive beta chains. Every CDR3 protein is listed once, alongside the most common genes and DNA of its rows. These V and J calls are TCRdb output, not the study's own analysis. The sample table shows hundreds of thousands of distinct CDR3 sequences, and roughly 40% are seen once. The top ten clonotypes cover around 10% of the sample.

A patient counted as having stable Graves' hyperthyroidism if no progression to ophthalmopathy occurred over 18 months of follow-up. Hyperthyroidism patients were newly diagnosed, with disease duration under 2 months, and aged 18 to 65 years. Patients with uncontrolled infections, other autoimmune diseases, pregnancy or lactation were excluded. Diagnoses were based on clinical symptoms, serum thyroxine and TRAb, thyroid ultrasound and orbital computed tomography. PBMCs were separated from over 9 ml of fresh peripheral blood using Ficoll-Paque density gradient centrifugation. Total RNA was extracted with Trizol reagent, and quality was checked on an Agilent 2100 Bioanalyzer.

Input material: blood. Recombination connected TRBV5-1 to TRBJ2-5, with 10 central nucleotides matching TRBD2. This receptor was identified in a man between 18 and 29 years old with Graves' hyperthyroidism. The CDR3 in this case is CASSVPTSGANQETQYF. The nucleotides are TGCGCCAGCAGCGTGCCTACTAGCGGGGCCAACCAAGAGACCCAGTACTTC.